These T cell receptor beta chains were read from a single sample in a study of blood T cell repertoires in COVID-19. Using immunoSEQ multiplex PCR, the repertoire was profiled, and TCRdb retains in-frame clones only, with some absent. The sample holds roughly 120,000 clones, approximately 90% seen once. Sequenced material: peripheral blood. These receptor sequences come from a woman aged 45-60 years with acute or convalescent COVID-19. CDR3s include the opening cysteine and the closing phenylalanine or tryptophan. Fields, in order: D gene, J gene, CDR3 length, clone size, V gene, CDR3 protein, CDR3 DNA. D genes are given only for firm matches. Rows may omit the clone size; those that give it use once, few, many or a size class.

TRBD2	TRBJ2-5	15	NA	TRBV24-1	CATSDGGTTQETQYF	TGTGCCACCAGTGACGGAGGGACTACCCAAGAGACCCAGTACTTC
NA	TRBJ1-1	15	NA	TRBV4-3	CASSQYFRVDTEAFF	TGCGCCAGCAGCCAATACTTCAGGGTAGACACTGAAGCTTTCTTT
TRBD1	TRBJ1-5	15	once	TRBV2	CASRNIGTGAQPQHF	TGTGCCAGCAGGAATATCGGGACAGGGGCTCAGCCCCAGCATTTT
TRBD2	TRBJ2-3	15	NA	TRBV6-1	CASSSATSGGDTQYF	TGTGCCAGCAGTTCCGCAACTAGCGGTGGAGATACGCAGTATTTT
TRBD1	TRBJ2-7	15	NA	TRBV7-2	CASSPSGTGDHEQYF	TGTGCCAGCAGCCCTTCCGGGACAGGGGACCACGAGCAGTACTTC
TRBD1	TRBJ1-1	15	NA	TRBV5-6	CASSSRQGGSTEAFF	TGTGCCAGCAGTTCTCGACAGGGTGGGTCCACTGAAGCTTTCTTT
TRBD1	TRBJ1-3	15	NA	TRBV28	CASSWDRVIGNTIYF	TGTGCCAGCAGTTGGGACAGGGTGATTGGAAACACCATATATTTT
NA	TRBJ2-3	13	NA	TRBV24-1	CATSGVAADTQYF	TGTGCCACCTCAGGGGTGGCGGCAGATACGCAGTATTTT
NA	TRBJ1-1	14	NA	TRBV5-4	CASSLPTGNTEAFF	TGTGCCAGCAGCTTACCGACGGGGAACACTGAAGCTTTCTTT
TRBD1	TRBJ2-7	13	NA	TRBV29-1	CSAAGTGEYEQYF	TGCAGCGCCGCCGGGACAGGAGAGTACGAGCAGTACTTC
NA	TRBJ2-1	15	NA	TRBV2	CASSDPDIPSNEQFF	TGTGCCAGCAGTGATCCGGACATCCCAAGCAATGAGCAGTTCTTC
NA	TRBJ2-5	14	NA	TRBV6-2/TRBV6-3	CASSYRGSRKTQYF	TGTGCCAGCAGTTACCGGGGTAGTAGGAAGACCCAGTACTTC
TRBD1	TRBJ1-2	11	NA	TRBV12-3/TRBV12-4	CASSRGQGPTF	TGTGCCAGCAGCCGCGGACAGGGACCCACCTTC
TRBD1	TRBJ1-2	13	few	TRBV5-6	CAYRGQGTDGYTF	TGTGCCTACCGCGGACAGGGGACGGATGGCTACACCTTC
NA	TRBJ2-7	15	NA	TRBV15	CATSRDPGATYEQYF	TGTGCCACCAGCAGAGACCCAGGGGCGACCTACGAGCAGTACTTC
NA	TRBJ1-3	13	NA	TRBV18	CASLVSVGNTIYF	TGTGCCAGCTTGGTATCGGTTGGAAACACCATATATTTT
TRBD2	TRBJ2-7	14	NA	TRBV27	CASSRLAGVSEQYF	TGTGCCAGCAGCCGACTAGCGGGAGTAAGCGAGCAGTACTTC
NA	TRBJ1-4	13	NA	TRBV30	CAWNRVQGEKLFF	TGTGCCTGGAACCGGGTGCAGGGGGAAAAACTGTTTTTT
NA	TRBJ1-1	14	NA	TRBV6-5	CASSYLAQDTEAFF	TGTGCCAGCAGTTACCTGGCACAGGACACTGAAGCTTTCTTT
NA	TRBJ1-1	14	NA	TRBV5-1	CASSLGRTNTEAFF	TGCGCCAGCAGCTTGGGGAGGACCAACACTGAAGCTTTCTTT
NA	TRBJ1-4	16	NA	TRBV7-9	CASSPREVLTNEKLFF	TGTGCCAGCAGCCCCAGGGAAGTCCTAACTAATGAAAAACTGTTTTTT
TRBD2	TRBJ2-1	14	once	TRBV10-3	CAISGTSGVGEQFF	TGTGCCATCAGTGGGACTAGCGGTGTAGGTGAGCAGTTCTTC
TRBD1	TRBJ1-3	15	NA	TRBV20-1	CSASPLGQAGNTIYF	TGCAGTGCTAGTCCCCTTGGACAGGCCGGAAACACCATATATTTT
NA	TRBJ2-1	11	NA	TRBV24-1	CATESYNEQFF	TGTGCCACCGAGTCCTACAATGAGCAGTTCTTC
NA	TRBJ1-2	14	NA	TRBV6-5	CASSYERGNYGYTF	TGTGCCAGCAGTTACGAGCGAGGAAACTATGGCTACACCTTC
TRBD2	TRBJ2-1	16	NA	TRBV5-8	CASSSPGLAGGCEQFF	TGTGCCAGCAGCTCTCCCGGACTAGCGGGAGGATGTGAGCAGTTCTTC
TRBD2	TRBJ2-5	15	NA	TRBV7-2	CASSSDGGARETQYF	TGTGCCAGCAGCAGCGACGGGGGGGCTAGGGAGACCCAGTACTTC
TRBD2	TRBJ2-3	15	NA	TRBV20-1	CSASAGGPGTDTQYF	TGCAGTGCTAGTGCGGGAGGACCGGGCACAGATACGCAGTATTTT
NA	TRBJ1-5	14	NA	TRBV28	CASSLNLPNQPQHF	TGTGCCAGCAGTTTAAACCTACCCAATCAGCCCCAGCATTTT
TRBD1	TRBJ2-5	14	NA	TRBV11-2	CASSPPTGEETQYF	TGTGCCAGCAGCCCCCCGACAGGGGAAGAGACCCAGTACTTC
NA	TRBJ1-6	15	few	TRBV6-5	CASSYFGGGNSPLHF	TGTGCCAGCAGTTACTTCGGAGGCGGGAATTCACCCCTCCACTTT
NA	TRBJ2-1	11	NA	TRBV6-5	CASTRDNEQFF	TGTGCCAGCACCAGGGACAATGAGCAGTTCTTC
TRBD2	TRBJ2-7	14	NA	TRBV7-9	CASSFGGASYEQYF	TGTGCCAGCAGCTTCGGGGGGGCAAGCTACGAGCAGTACTTC
NA	TRBJ2-3	15	once	TRBV28	CASSFRSGWTDTQYF	TGTGCCAGCAGTTTCCGCTCGGGTTGGACAGATACGCAGTATTTT
TRBD1	TRBJ2-7	16	NA	TRBV10-2	CASSGGQGRVGYEQYF	TGCGCCAGCAGTGGGGGACAGGGGCGAGTCGGCTACGAGCAGTACTTC
NA	TRBJ1-4	15	NA	TRBV18	CASSPSSGANEKLFF	TGTGCCAGCTCACCAAGTTCAGGGGCTAATGAAAAACTGTTTTTT
TRBD1	TRBJ1-5	13	NA	TRBV9	CASSGTGGKPQHF	TGTGCCAGCAGCGGGACAGGCGGAAAGCCCCAGCATTTT
TRBD2	TRBJ2-5	17	NA	TRBV3-1/TRBV3-2	CASSHGRGLAAQETQYF	TGTGCCAGCAGCCACGGCCGGGGACTAGCGGCCCAAGAGACCCAGTACTTC
NA	TRBJ2-5	20	NA	TRBV6-6	CASSSAAGGRRRGGRETQYF	TGTGCCAGCAGCTCTGCGGCAGGGGGCAGGAGGCGGGGGGGCCGAGAGACCCAGTACTTC
TRBD1	TRBJ2-1	15	NA	TRBV7-9	CASSQGQVIYNEQFF	TGTGCCAGCAGCCAAGGACAGGTGATCTACAATGAGCAGTTCTTC
TRBD1	TRBJ1-1	14	NA	TRBV10-3	CAISQGAGDTEAFF	TGTGCCATCAGCCAGGGGGCCGGCGACACTGAAGCTTTCTTT
NA	TRBJ2-1	12	NA	TRBV30	CAWKSEYNEQFF	TGTGCCTGGAAAAGCGAATACAATGAGCAGTTCTTC
NA	TRBJ2-1	13	NA	TRBV30	CAWSQGRGDEQFF	TGTGCCTGGAGCCAGGGGCGAGGGGATGAGCAGTTCTTC
NA	TRBJ2-2	17	NA	TRBV7-2	CASSLSPRGRGTGELFF	TGTGCCAGCAGCTTATCCCCCAGGGGCAGGGGCACCGGGGAGCTGTTTTTT
TRBD2	TRBJ2-1	16	NA	TRBV3-1/TRBV3-2	CASRDIGTSGENEQFF	TGTGCCAGCAGGGACATTGGGACTAGCGGGGAAAATGAGCAGTTCTTC
TRBD2	TRBJ2-7	18	NA	TRBV4-1	CASSQRAHGGYLSYEQYF	TGCGCCAGCAGCCAAAGAGCTCACGGGGGGTATTTATCCTACGAGCAGTACTTC
NA	TRBJ1-3	13	NA	TRBV30	CAWLSGSGNTIYF	TGTGCCTGGTTGTCGGGATCGGGAAACACCATATATTTT
NA	TRBJ1-2	13	NA	TRBV5-1	CASAPGGDYGYTF	TGCGCCAGCGCCCCGGGGGGGGACTATGGCTACACCTTC
TRBD1	TRBJ1-2	16	NA	TRBV7-2	CASSSTLGQGMYGYTF	TGTGCCAGCAGCTCAACTCTGGGACAGGGGATGTATGGCTACACCTTC
NA	TRBJ2-1	16	NA	TRBV2	CASSEADSPSYNEQFF	TGTGCCAGCAGTGAAGCGGACTCTCCCTCCTACAATGAGCAGTTCTTC
NA	TRBJ2-1	15	NA	TRBV11-3	CASSLDGGFYNEQFF	TGTGCCAGCAGCTTAGACGGGGGATTTTACAATGAGCAGTTCTTC
TRBD1	TRBJ2-5	15	NA	TRBV7-6	CASSLRDREGETQYF	TGTGCCAGCAGCCTGAGAGACAGGGAAGGAGAGACCCAGTACTTC
TRBD1	TRBJ1-6	14	NA	TRBV19	CASSTNRGASPLHF	TGTGCCAGTAGTACAAACAGGGGAGCATCACCCCTCCACTTT
TRBD1	TRBJ1-1	16	NA	TRBV7-9	CASSLGRTGGNTEAFF	TGTGCCAGCAGCTTAGGGAGGACAGGGGGCAACACTGAAGCTTTCTTT